Each of the 23 T cell receptor beta chains below was sequenced from the same sample in a study of Ad26.COV2.S vaccination and SARS-CoV-2 variants. The treatment denotes: roughly 19 received Ad26.COV2.S at low or high dose, single or two shots; 5 received placebo; per-sample allocation not given. After the first vaccine or placebo injection, samples were drawn on day 63. Sequencing was performed with immunoSEQ multiplex PCR; in TCRdb, only in-frame clones are kept and a portion is missing. The profile covers 350,000 to 500,000 clones, with about nine tenths appearing a single time and about 4.4% taken by the ten largest. Sequenced here: peripheral blood, sampled in a trial of Ad26.COV2.S vaccine versus placebo. These receptors all come from a person aged 18-60 years who received the Ad26.COV2.S COVID-19 vaccine or a placebo.

This clone showed up many times. The chain recombines TRBV7-2 with TRBJ2-1, with D perhaps matching TRBD1 (6 bases). This CDR3 contains 15 residues. V was shortened by 1 base and J by 0 bases, with 7 bases between the two germline ends. Germline CDR1 reads SGHTA; CDR2 reads FQGNSA. The CDR3, as DNA: TGTGCCAGCAGCTTAGAGACAGGCTCCTACAATGAGCAGTTCTTC. Translating it yields CASSLETGSYNEQFF.

The chain links TRBV30 to TRBJ1-1; D gene ambiguous. The V gene lost 7 bases and the J gene lost 1 base, with 10 bases spanning the gap. The CDR3 consists of 12 residues. The germline gives CDR1 GTSNPN, CDR2 SVGIG (reference sequence). The CDR3 bases are TGTGCCTCCCGACAAGGGAACACTGAAGCTTTCTTT. The encoded protein is CASRQGNTEAFF.

Note on this clone: Other DNA variants within this sample encode the same CDR3. The chain uses TRBV7-3 and TRBJ1-1; D possibly corresponds to TRBD1 (5 bases). CDR3 length: 14 amino acids. Trimming cost V 2 bases and J 1 base, with 8 bases left between them. Germline loops: CDR1 SGHTA, CDR2 FQGTGA. CDR3 protein: CASSLQGSNTEAFF. CDR3 bases: TGTGCCAGCAGCTTACAGGGATCGAACACTGAAGCTTTCTTT.

The genes are TRBV28 and TRBJ2-7; 11 bases map to TRBD1. Germline assignment: CDR1 MDHEN and CDR2 SYDVKM. V shed 2 bases and J 9 bases; nucleotides not matched to a gene: 18. The CDR3 sequence is 18 residues long. CDR3 coding DNA: TGTGCCAGCAGTTTACCCACCCGGACAGGGGGCGACGTAATTGGGCAGTACTTC. This gives the protein CASSLPTRTGGDVIGQYF.

The rearrangement links TRBV16 to TRBJ2-1, with D perhaps TRBD2 (5 bases). CDR3 length equals 11 residues. Germline loops: CDR1 KGHSY, CDR2 FQNENV. V was cut by 4 bases and J by 10 bases, with 8 bases left in between. This CDR3 reads CASSRVAEQFF. The CDR3 DNA sequence: TGTGCCAGCAGCCGCGTAGCGGAGCAGTTCTTC.

The chain couples TRBV6-1 to TRBJ2-5; 9 nucleotides match TRBD2. Germline V gene sequence: CDR1 MNHNS, CDR2 SASEGT. With 2 bases clipped from V and 3 bases from J, the junction kept 7 bases outside the gene matches. The CDR3 runs to 16 residues. The CDR3 nucleotides are TGTGCCAGCAGTGAATCGGTAGCGGGAGAGAAAGAGACCCAGTACTTC. Protein sequence: CASSESVAGEKETQYF.

The chain links TRBV5-8 to TRBJ2-3; D is perhaps TRBD2 (5 bases). The V gene's germline CDR1 is SGHTS and CDR2 YDEGEE. This CDR3 region has 15 residues. Trimming removed 4 bases from V and 7 bases from J, with 19 bases in between. DNA of the CDR3: TGTGCCAGCAGCAATCCCTGGCCTTGGGAGAATACGCAGTATTTT. This sequence encodes CASSNPWPWENTQYF.

Comment on this clone: The sample has other DNA sequences that encode this CDR3 too. This rearrangement joins TRBV5-4 to TRBJ2-7, with no clear D. The CDR3 spans 13 residues. Germline V gives CDR1 SGHNT, CDR2 YYREEE (reference sequence). Trimming shortened V by 4 bases and J by 0 bases, and 8 bases separated the two germline ends. This CDR3 reads CASSPDPSYEQYF. The CDR3 DNA sequence: TGTGCCAGCAGCCCGGACCCCTCCTACGAGCAGTACTTC.

CDR3 sequence: CASSDRDRGRTGELFF. The CDR3 DNA reads TGTGCCAGCAGCGACCGGGACAGGGGTCGGACCGGGGAGCTGTTTTTT. This chain connects TRBV11-3 to TRBJ2-2; 10 bases match TRBD1. Germline V gene data show CDR1 as SGHNT and CDR2 as YENEEA. This CDR3 spans 16 amino acids. The V and J ends lost 5 bases and 5 bases, in that order; junction bases with no gene match: 8.

The CDR3 region is CASSTIRQGALGEQYF. The CDR3, as DNA: TGTGCCAGCAGTACCATTCGACAGGGTGCCCTGGGAGAGCAGTACTTC. The rearrangement joins TRBV28 to TRBJ2-7; 7 bases agree with TRBD1. The CDR3 totals 16 residues. J lost 7 bases, V lost 5 bases, and 17 bases had no gene match. Per the germline V gene, CDR1 is MDHEN and CDR2 is SYDVKM.

The chain carries TRBV7-9 and TRBJ2-2, with TRBD2 matching 8 bases. Germline V lookup: CDR1 SEHNR, CDR2 FQNEAQ (reference sequence). The V segment lost 4 bases and the J segment 7 bases; nucleotides outside the gene matches: 11. This CDR3 region has 16 residues. The chain's CDR3 is CASSSGREGPSGELFF. The CDR3 region has the DNA TGTGCCAGCAGCTCGGGACGGGAGGGCCCCAGCGGGGAGCTGTTTTTT.

The rearrangement links TRBV6-6 to TRBJ1-1; TRBD1 matches at 8 bases. CDR3 length: 15 amino acids. In germline, CDR1 is MNHNY, CDR2 SVGAGI (reference sequence). After removal of 2 bases from V and 4 bases from J, the junction contained 6 bases not matched to a gene. CDR3 protein: CASSYRQGALTEAFF. The CDR3 coding sequence is TGTGCCAGCAGTTACAGGCAGGGGGCGCTCACTGAAGCTTTCTTT.

This clone was seen a few times. The V gene is TRBV5-4, the J gene TRBJ1-2, with D hard to call. The germline V gene encodes CDR1 SGHNT and CDR2 YYREEE (reference sequence). This CDR3 has 14 residues. With 0 bases removed from V and 5 bases from J, the gap between germline ends came to 11 bases. CDR3 protein: CASSLVGVRYGYTF. The CDR3, as DNA: TGTGCCAGCAGCTTGGTCGGGGTGAGGTATGGCTACACCTTC.

The chain recombines TRBV7-2 with TRBJ1-2; no reliable D call. Germline V CDR1 and CDR2: SGHTA, FQGNSA. Trimming removed 1 base at V and 2 bases at J, with 11 bases between. This CDR3 region has 15 residues. Written as DNA, the CDR3 is TGTGCCAGCAGCTTAGGATCCGGGAAAAACTATGGCTACACCTTC. It yields the protein CASSLGSGKNYGYTF.

This chain joins TRBV7-2 and TRBJ1-6, with D tentatively TRBD1 (5 bases). Germline CDR1 reads SGHTA; CDR2 reads FQGNSA. The length of the CDR3 is 17 residues. Trimming shortened V by 1 base and J by 8 bases, and 18 bases separated the two germline ends. The CDR3, as DNA: TGTGCCAGCAGCTTAGGGGGCGCAGGGCTTTCTGATTCACCCCTCCACTTT. Translated: CASSLGGAGLSDSPLHF.

The rearrangement links TRBV7-9 to TRBJ2-2; TRBD2 is a possible D gene (5 bases). This CDR3 comprises 15 residues. CDR1 and CDR2 (germline): SEHNR, FQNEAQ (reference sequence). The V end lost 1 base, the J end lost 6 bases, and 12 bases lay between the germline ends. CDR3 protein: CASSLGRVEAGELFF. In DNA, the CDR3 is TGTGCCAGCAGCTTAGGGCGGGTTGAGGCCGGGGAGCTGTTTTTT.

The chain is built from TRBV30 and TRBJ1-1; D is unresolved. CDR1 GTSNPN and CDR2 SVGIG come from the germline V gene (reference sequence). Trimming stripped 4 bases from V and 1 base from J, with 10 bases between. The CDR3 runs to 13 residues. CDR3 DNA: TGTGCCTGGAAGTTTCAGAGGAACACTGAAGCTTTCTTT. This translates into CAWKFQRNTEAFF.

This clone was recorded only once. V usage is TRBV5-1 and J usage is TRBJ1-1; no firm D call. This CDR3 region has 14 residues. Per the germline V gene, CDR1 is SGHRS and CDR2 is YFSETQ. Trimming removed 4 bases from V and 1 base from J, with 11 bases in between. The CDR3 loop reads CASSRMTGNTEAFF. The CDR3 bases are TGCGCCAGCAGCCGAATGACGGGGAACACTGAAGCTTTCTTT.

The chain carries TRBV19 and TRBJ1-2; D is unclear. V was pared by 0 bases and J by 5 bases, with 16 bases between. Germline lookup yields CDR1 LNHDA and CDR2 SQIVND (reference sequence). The CDR3 is 16 amino acids. The CDR3: CASSIDAGPGGYGYTF. The DNA for the CDR3 is TGTGCCAGTAGTATAGATGCGGGTCCTGGTGGTTATGGCTACACCTTC. Based on the CDR3 plus reference TRBV19 and TRBJ1-2, the full variable domain is DGGITQSPKYLFRKEGQNVTLSCEQNLNHDAMYWYRQDPGQGLRLIYYSQIVNDFQKGDIAEGYSVSREKKESFPLTVTSAQKNPTAFYLCASSIDAGPGGYGYTFGSGTRLTVV.

The chain uses TRBV11-3 and TRBJ2-1, with 7 bases matching TRBD2. Unmatched junction bases numbered 15, after V lost 5 bases and J lost 8 bases. Germline CDR1 and CDR2: SGHNT and YENEEA. The CDR3 length is 16 residues. The CDR3: CASSMGGTQRVDEQFF. CDR3 DNA sequence: TGTGCCAGCAGCATGGGGGGGACTCAGAGGGTGGATGAGCAGTTCTTC.

This chain connects TRBV2 to TRBJ1-2; TRBD1 matches at 8 bases. CDR1 is SNHLY and CDR2 is FYNNEI in the germline V gene. V trimming: 6 bases; J trimming: 3 bases; junction bases outside the gene matches: 6. The CDR3 has 14 amino acids. The CDR3 region is CASSNQGADYGYTF. The CDR3 nucleotides read TGTGCCAGCAGCAACCAGGGGGCCGACTATGGCTACACCTTC.

This chain joins TRBV5-3 and TRBJ2-7, with D possibly TRBD1 on 6 matching bases. TRBV5-3 is an ORF, and what it does is uncertain. The CDR3 runs to 17 residues. V lost 3 bases to trimming and J lost 1 base, with 20 bases between them. This chain's CDR3 is CARSSIMPGTPSYEQYF. The DNA for the CDR3 is TGTGCCAGAAGCTCCATTATGCCCGGGACACCATCCTACGAGCAGTACTTC.

This chain uses TRBV12-3 or TRBV12-4 with TRBJ1-2; D unclear. CDR3 size: 13 residues. V was cut by 5 bases and J by 2 bases, with 9 bases left in between. CDR3 sequence: CASSQGRNYGYTF. CDR3 nucleotides: TGTGCCAGCAGTCAAGGGAGAAACTATGGCTACACCTTC.